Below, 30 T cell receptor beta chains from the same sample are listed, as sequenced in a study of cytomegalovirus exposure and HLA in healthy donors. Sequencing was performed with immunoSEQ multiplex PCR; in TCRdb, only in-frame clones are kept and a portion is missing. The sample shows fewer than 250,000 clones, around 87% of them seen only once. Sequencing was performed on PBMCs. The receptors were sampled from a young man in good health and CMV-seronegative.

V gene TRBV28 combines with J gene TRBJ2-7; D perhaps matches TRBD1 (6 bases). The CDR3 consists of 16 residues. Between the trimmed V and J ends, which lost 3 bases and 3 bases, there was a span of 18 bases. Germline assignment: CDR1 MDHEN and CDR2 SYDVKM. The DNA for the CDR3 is TGTGCCAGCAGTTTCTTGGACAGTTCGAAAGACTACGAGCAGTACTTC. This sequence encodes CASSFLDSSKDYEQYF.

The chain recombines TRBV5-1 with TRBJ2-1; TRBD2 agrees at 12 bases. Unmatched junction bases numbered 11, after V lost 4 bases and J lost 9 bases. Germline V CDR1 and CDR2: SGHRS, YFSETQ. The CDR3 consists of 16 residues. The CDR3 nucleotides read TGCGCCAGCAGCGCAATGACTAGCGGGGGAATTGGTGAGCAGTTCTTC. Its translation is CASSAMTSGGIGEQFF.

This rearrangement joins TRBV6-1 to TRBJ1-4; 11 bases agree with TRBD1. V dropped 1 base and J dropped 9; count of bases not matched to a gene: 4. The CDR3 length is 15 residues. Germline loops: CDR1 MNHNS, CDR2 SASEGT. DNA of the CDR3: TGTGCCAGCAGTGAAGGGGGACAGGGGGTAAAAAAACTGTTTTTT. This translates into CASSEGGQGVKKLFF.

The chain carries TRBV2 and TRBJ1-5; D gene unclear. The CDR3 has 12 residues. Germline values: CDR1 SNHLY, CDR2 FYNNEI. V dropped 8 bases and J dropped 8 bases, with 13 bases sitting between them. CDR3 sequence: CASARVNKPQHF. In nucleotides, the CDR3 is TGTGCCAGCGCCCGGGTAAATAAGCCCCAGCATTTT.

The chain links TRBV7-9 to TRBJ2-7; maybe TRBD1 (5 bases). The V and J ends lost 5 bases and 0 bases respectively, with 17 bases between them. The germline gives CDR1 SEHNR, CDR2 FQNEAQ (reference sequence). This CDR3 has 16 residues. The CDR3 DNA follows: TGTGCCAGCAGCCCCCCCCTCAGACAGAGCTCCTACGAGCAGTACTTC. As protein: CASSPPLRQSSYEQYF.

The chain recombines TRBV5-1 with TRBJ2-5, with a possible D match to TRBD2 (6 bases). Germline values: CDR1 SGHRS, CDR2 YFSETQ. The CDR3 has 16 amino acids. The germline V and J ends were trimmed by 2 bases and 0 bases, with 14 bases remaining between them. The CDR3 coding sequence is TGCGCCAGCAGCTTTTACGGGGGATTGTACCAAGAGACCCAGTACTTC. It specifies CASSFYGGLYQETQYF. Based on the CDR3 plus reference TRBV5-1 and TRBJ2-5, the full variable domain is KAGVTQTPRYLIKTRGQQVTLSCSPISGHRSVSWYQQTPGQGLQFLFEYFSETQRNKGNFPGRFSGRQFSNSRSEMNVSTLELGDSALYLCASSFYGGLYQETQYFGPGTRLLVL.

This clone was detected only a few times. The CDR3 spells CASLQLAYNSPLHF. As DNA, the CDR3 is TGTGCCAGCCTACAGTTGGCCTATAATTCACCCCTCCACTTT. The J gene is TRBJ1-6, the V gene TRBV6-6; no clear D. Per the germline V gene, CDR1 is MNHNY and CDR2 is SVGAGI (reference sequence). Trimming took 8 bases from V and 2 from J, leaving 10 bases between them. This CDR3 comprises 14 residues.

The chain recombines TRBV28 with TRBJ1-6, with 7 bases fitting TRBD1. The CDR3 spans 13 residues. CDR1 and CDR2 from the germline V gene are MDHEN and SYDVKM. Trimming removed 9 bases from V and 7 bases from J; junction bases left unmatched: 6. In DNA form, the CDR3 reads TGTGCCAGTCGACAGGGAACCAATTCACCCCTCCACTTT. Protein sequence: CASRQGTNSPLHF.

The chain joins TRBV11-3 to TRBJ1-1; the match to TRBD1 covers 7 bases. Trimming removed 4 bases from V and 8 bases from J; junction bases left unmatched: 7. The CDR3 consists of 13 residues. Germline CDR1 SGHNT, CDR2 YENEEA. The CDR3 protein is CASSSRRTGEAFF. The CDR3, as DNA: TGTGCCAGCAGCTCGCGAAGGACAGGCGAAGCTTTCTTT.

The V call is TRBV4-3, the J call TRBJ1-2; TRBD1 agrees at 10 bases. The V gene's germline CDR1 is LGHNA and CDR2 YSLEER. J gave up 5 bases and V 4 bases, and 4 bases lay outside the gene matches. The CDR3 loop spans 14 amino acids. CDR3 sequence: CASSPGTGAYGYTF. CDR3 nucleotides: TGCGCCAGCAGCCCCGGGACAGGGGCATATGGCTACACCTTC.

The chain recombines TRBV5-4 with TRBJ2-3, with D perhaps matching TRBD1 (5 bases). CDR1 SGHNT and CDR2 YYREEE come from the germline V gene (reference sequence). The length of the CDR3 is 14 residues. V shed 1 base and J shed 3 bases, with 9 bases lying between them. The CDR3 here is CASSLWGGTDTQYF. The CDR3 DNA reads TGTGCCAGCAGCTTGTGGGGCGGAACAGATACGCAGTATTTT.

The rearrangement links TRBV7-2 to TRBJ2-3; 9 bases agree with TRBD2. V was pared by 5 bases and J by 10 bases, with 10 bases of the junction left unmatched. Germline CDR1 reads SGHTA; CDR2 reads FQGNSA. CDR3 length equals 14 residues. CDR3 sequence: CASSPAGGTKAQYF. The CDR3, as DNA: TGTGCCAGCAGCCCAGCGGGGGGCACGAAGGCGCAGTATTTT.

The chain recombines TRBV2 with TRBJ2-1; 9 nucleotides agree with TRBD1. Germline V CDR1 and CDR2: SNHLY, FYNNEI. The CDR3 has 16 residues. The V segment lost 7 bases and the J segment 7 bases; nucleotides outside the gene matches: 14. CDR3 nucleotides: TGTGCCAGCACTGGGGGGGGGACAGGGTTTGGGAATGAGCAGTTCTTC. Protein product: CASTGGGTGFGNEQFF.

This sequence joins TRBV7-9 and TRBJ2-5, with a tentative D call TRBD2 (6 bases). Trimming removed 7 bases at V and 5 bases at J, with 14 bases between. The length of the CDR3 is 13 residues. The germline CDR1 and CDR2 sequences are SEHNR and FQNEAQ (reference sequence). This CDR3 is CASTNAAGETQYF. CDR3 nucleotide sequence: TGTGCCAGCACCAACGCAGCGGGTGAGACCCAGTACTTC. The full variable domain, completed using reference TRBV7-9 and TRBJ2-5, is DTGVSQNPRHKITKRGQNVTFRCDPISEHNRLYWYRQTLGQGPEFLTYFQNEAQLEKSRLLSDRFSAERPKGSFSTLEIQRTEQGDSAMYLCASTNAAGETQYFGPGTRLLVL.

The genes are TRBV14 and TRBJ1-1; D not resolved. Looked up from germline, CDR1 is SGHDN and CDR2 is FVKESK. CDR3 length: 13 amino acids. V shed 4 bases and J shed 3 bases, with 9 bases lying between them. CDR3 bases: TGTGCCAGCAGCCTAACGCGGGACACTGAAGCTTTCTTT. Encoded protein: CASSLTRDTEAFF.

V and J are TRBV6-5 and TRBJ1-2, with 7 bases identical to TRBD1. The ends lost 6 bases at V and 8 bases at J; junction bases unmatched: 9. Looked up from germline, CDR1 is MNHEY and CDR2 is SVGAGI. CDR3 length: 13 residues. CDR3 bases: TGTGCCAGCAGCCGAGGGACAGAGGCAGGCTACACCTTC. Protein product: CASSRGTEAGYTF.

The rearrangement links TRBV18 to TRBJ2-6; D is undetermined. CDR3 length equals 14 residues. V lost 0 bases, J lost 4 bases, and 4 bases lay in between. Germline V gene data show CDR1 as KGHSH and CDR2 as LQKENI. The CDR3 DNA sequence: TGTGCCAGCTCACCACCGGCCGGGGCCAACGTCCTGACTTTC. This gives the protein CASSPPAGANVLTF.

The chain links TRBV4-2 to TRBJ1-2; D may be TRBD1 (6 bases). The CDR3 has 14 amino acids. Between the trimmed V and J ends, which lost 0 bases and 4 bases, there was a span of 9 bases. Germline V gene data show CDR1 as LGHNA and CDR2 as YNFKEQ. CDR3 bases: TGTGCCAGCAGCCAAGAACAGGGCTTCTATGGCTACACCTTC. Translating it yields CASSQEQGFYGYTF.

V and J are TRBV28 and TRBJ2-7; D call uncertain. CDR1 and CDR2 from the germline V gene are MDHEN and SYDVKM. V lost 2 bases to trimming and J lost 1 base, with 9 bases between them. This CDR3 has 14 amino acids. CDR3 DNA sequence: TGTGCCAGCAGTTTACCTGAGTCATCCTACGAGCAGTACTTC. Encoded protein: CASSLPESSYEQYF.

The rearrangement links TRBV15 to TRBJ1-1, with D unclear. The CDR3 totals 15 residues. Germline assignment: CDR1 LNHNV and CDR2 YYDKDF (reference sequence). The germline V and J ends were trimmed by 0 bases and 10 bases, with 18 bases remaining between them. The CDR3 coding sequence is TGTGCCACCAGCAGAGATAAAATGGCCTCGCTAGGAGCTTTCTTT. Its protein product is CATSRDKMASLGAFF.

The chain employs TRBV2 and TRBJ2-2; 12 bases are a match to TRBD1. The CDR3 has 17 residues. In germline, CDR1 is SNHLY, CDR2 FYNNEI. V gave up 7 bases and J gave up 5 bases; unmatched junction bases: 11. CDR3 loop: CASIAGTGGPGTGELFF. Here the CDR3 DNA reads TGTGCCAGCATCGCCGGGACAGGGGGCCCCGGGACCGGGGAGCTGTTTTTT. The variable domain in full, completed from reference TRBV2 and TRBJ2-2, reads EPEVTQTPSHQVTQMGQEVILRCVPISNHLYFYWYRQILGQKVEFLVSFYNNEISEKSEIFDDQFSVERPDGSNFTLKIRSTKLEDSAMYFCASIAGTGGPGTGELFFGEGSRLTVL.

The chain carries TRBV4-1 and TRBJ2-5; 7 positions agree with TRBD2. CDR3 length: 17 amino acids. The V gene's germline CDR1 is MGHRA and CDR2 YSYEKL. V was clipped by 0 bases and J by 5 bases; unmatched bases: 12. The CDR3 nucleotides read TGCGCCAGCAGCCAAGATCGCGGGAGAGGGATTCGGGAGACCCAGTACTTC. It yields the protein CASSQDRGRGIRETQYF.

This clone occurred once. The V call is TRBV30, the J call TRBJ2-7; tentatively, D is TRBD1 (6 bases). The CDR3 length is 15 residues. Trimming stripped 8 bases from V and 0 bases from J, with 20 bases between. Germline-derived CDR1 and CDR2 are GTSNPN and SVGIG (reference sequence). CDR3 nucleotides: TGTGCCAGCGCGCTCCTGGGGGCGAACTCCTACGAGCAGTACTTC. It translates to CASALLGANSYEQYF.

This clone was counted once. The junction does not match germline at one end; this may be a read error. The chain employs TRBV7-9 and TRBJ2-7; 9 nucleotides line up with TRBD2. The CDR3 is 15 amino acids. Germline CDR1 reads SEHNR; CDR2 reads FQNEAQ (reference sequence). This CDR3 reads CASSPPGTSSSEQYF. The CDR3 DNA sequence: TGTGCCAGCAGCCCCCCAGGGACTAGCTCCTCCGAGCAGTACTTC.

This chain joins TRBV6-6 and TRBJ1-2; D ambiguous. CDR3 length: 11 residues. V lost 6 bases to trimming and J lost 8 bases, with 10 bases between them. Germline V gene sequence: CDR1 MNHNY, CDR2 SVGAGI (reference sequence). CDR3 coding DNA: TGTGCCAGCAGCGTCGCGGGAGGCTACACCTTC. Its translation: CASSVAGGYTF.

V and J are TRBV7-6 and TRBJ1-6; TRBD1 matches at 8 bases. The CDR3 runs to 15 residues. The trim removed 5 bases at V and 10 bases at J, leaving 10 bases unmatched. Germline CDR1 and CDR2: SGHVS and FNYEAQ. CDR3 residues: CASSPSGQGKSPLHF. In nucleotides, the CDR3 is TGTGCCAGCAGCCCCTCAGGACAGGGAAAATCACCCCTCCACTTT.

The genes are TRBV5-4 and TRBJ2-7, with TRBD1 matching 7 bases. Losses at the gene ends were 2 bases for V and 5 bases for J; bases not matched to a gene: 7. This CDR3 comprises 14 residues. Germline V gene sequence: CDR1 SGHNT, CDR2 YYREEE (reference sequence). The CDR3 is CASSLTGVLNEQYF. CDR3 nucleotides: TGTGCCAGCAGCTTAACAGGGGTACTCAACGAGCAGTACTTC.

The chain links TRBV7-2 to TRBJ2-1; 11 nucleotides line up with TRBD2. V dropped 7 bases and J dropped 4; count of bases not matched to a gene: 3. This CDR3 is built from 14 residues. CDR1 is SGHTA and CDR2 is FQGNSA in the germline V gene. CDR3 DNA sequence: TGTGCCAGCACCCTAGCGGGGGGTTACAATGAGCAGTTCTTC. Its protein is CASTLAGGYNEQFF.

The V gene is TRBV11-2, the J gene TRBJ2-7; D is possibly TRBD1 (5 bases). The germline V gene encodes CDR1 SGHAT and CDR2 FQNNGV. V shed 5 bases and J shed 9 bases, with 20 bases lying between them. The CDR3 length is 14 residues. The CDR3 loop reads CASSRLSTVLVQYF. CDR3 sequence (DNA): TGTGCCAGCAGCCGCCTTTCGACAGTTCTCGTGCAGTACTTC. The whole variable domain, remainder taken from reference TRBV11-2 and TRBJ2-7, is EAGVAQSPRYKIIEKRQSVAFWCNPISGHATLYWYQQILGQGPKLLIQFQNNGVVDDSQLPKDRFSAERLKGVDSTLKIQPAKLEDSAVYLCASSRLSTVLVQYFGPGTRLTVT.

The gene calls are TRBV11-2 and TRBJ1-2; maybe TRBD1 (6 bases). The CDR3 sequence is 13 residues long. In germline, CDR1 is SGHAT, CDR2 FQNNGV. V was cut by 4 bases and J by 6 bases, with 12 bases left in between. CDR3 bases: TGTGCCAGCAGCTCATTACAGGGACATGGCTACACCTTC. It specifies CASSSLQGHGYTF.